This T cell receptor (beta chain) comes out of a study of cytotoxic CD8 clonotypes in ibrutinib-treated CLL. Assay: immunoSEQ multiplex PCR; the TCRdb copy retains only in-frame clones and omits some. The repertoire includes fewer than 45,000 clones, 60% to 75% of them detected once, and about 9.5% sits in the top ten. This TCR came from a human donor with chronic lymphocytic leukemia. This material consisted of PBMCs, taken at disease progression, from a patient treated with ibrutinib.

The DNA of the CDR3 is TGTGCCAGCAGCGCAACGACGGGACTAGCGGGAGGACCGTTCAATGAGCAGTTCTTC. As protein: CASSATTGLAGGPFNEQFF. The genes are TRBV13 and TRBJ2-1, with TRBD2 matching 15 bases. The germline V gene has CDR1 PRHDT and CDR2 FYEKMQ (reference sequence). J gave up 6 bases and V 5 bases, and 14 bases lay outside the gene matches. This CDR3 contains 19 residues. Drawing the rest from reference TRBV13 and TRBJ2-1, the complete variable domain is AAGVIQSPRHLIKEKRETATLKCYPIPRHDTVYWYQQGPGQDPQFLISFYEKMQSDKGSIPDRFSAQQFSDYHSELNMSSLELGDSALYFCASSATTGLAGGPFNEQFFGPGTRLTVL.